These 29 T cell receptor beta chains were all obtained from the same sample, sequenced in a study of blood T cell repertoires in COVID-19. This table comes from immunoSEQ multiplex PCR, and its TCRdb copy is limited to in-frame clones, with some not included. The top ten hold roughly 1.8% of the sample, which has around 26,000 clones, about 80% seen once. The sequenced sample consisted of peripheral blood. Receptors were obtained from a man older than 75 with active or convalescent COVID-19.

This clone was detected a few times. V and J are TRBV2 and TRBJ1-5, with TRBD1 identical over 12 bases. The J segment lost 7 bases and the V segment lost 6 bases, leaving 7 bases of the junction unmatched. This CDR3 region has 15 residues. Germline CDR1 reads SNHLY; CDR2 reads FYNNEI. The CDR3 loop reads CASRQGQGAEQPQHF. The DNA of the CDR3 is TGTGCCAGCAGGCAGGGACAGGGGGCTGAGCAGCCCCAGCATTTT.

The chain uses TRBV5-1 and TRBJ2-5, with TRBD1 matching 8 bases. V shed 6 bases, J shed 4 bases, and the junction held 8 bases outside the gene matches. The CDR3 consists of 14 residues. Germline V lookup: CDR1 SGHRS, CDR2 YFSETQ. The CDR3 DNA follows: TGCGCCAGCATCCAGGGGGCTTTTGGAGAGACCCAGTACTTC. The encoded protein is CASIQGAFGETQYF.

The rearrangement joins TRBV5-1 to TRBJ1-2, with no clear D. Germline loops: CDR1 SGHRS, CDR2 YFSETQ. The CDR3 is 15 amino acids. V was shortened by 0 bases and J by 2 bases, with 11 bases between the two germline ends. The CDR3 DNA reads as TGCGCCAGCAGCTTGGGAACGGCGGGGAACTATGGCTACACCTTC. It encodes CASSLGTAGNYGYTF.

The chain is built from TRBV7-9 and TRBJ1-2; maybe TRBD1 (6 bases). Germline V gene sequence: CDR1 SEHNR, CDR2 FQNEAQ (reference sequence). The V end lost 4 bases, the J end lost 3 bases, and 12 bases lay between the germline ends. The CDR3 is 14 residues long. The chain's CDR3 is CASSSGRGDYGYTF. The CDR3 DNA follows: TGTGCCAGCAGCTCCGGCAGGGGTGACTATGGCTACACCTTC.

The J gene is TRBJ1-2, the V gene TRBV6-1; D remains unclear. The CDR3 has 14 amino acids. V was trimmed by 5 bases and J by 8 bases, leaving 18 bases between them. Germline V gene data show CDR1 as MNHNS and CDR2 as SASEGT. CDR3 sequence (DNA): TGTGCCAGCAGTTCGTTGGTTCACGGCGGGGGCTACACCTTC. It codes for CASSSLVHGGGYTF.

V gene TRBV18 combines with J gene TRBJ1-2, with a possible D match to TRBD1 (6 bases). Germline CDR1 is KGHSH and CDR2 is LQKENI. The CDR3 is 14 residues long. The ends were cut back, 3 bases at V and 6 bases at J, with 14 bases in the middle. The CDR3 DNA reads as TGTGCCAGCTCACCTCCAACAGGGTGGGATGGCTACACCTTC. Translated: CASSPPTGWDGYTF. The full variable domain, completed using reference TRBV18 and TRBJ1-2, is NAGVMQNPRHLVRRRGQEARLRCSPMKGHSHVYWYRQLPEEGLKFMVYLQKENIIDESGMPKERFSAEFPKEGPSILRIQQVVRGDSAAYFCASSPPTGWDGYTFGSGTRLTVV.

This clone has just one count. The gene calls are TRBV25-1 and TRBJ1-1; D remains ambiguous. V was shortened by 4 bases and J by 4 bases, with 10 bases between the two germline ends. Per the germline V gene, CDR1 is MGHDK and CDR2 is SYGVNS. This CDR3 is built from 13 residues. CDR3 amino acids: CASSVSLGTEAFF. CDR3 sequence (DNA): TGTGCCAGCAGTGTAAGTCTCGGCACTGAAGCTTTCTTT.

The chain is built from TRBV5-1 and TRBJ2-1; TRBD2 matches at 11 bases. V shed 5 bases, J shed 3 bases, and the junction held 4 bases outside the gene matches. The CDR3 is made up of 15 amino acids. The germline gives CDR1 SGHRS, CDR2 YFSETQ. The CDR3 sequence: CASRTSGSDYNEQFF. In nucleotides, the CDR3 is TGCGCCAGCAGAACTAGCGGGAGTGACTACAATGAGCAGTTCTTC.

This clone turned up a few times. The chain has TRBV7-8 and TRBJ1-3; 9 bases align to TRBD1. V shed 1 base and J 2 bases; nucleotides not matched to a gene: 15. The germline gives CDR1 SGHVS, CDR2 FQNEAQ. CDR3 size: 20 residues. The CDR3 here is CASSLEDRGSTRRAGNTIYF. For the CDR3, the DNA is TGTGCCAGCAGCTTAGAAGACAGGGGGTCTACCCGGAGAGCTGGAAACACCATATATTTT.

The gene calls are TRBV27 and TRBJ2-1, with 7 bases aligning to TRBD2. The CDR3 contains 17 residues. The germline gives CDR1 MNHEY, CDR2 SMNVEV (reference sequence). The V gene end was trimmed by 0 bases and the J gene end by 3 bases; junction bases not matched to a gene: 8. Here the CDR3 reads CASSLSSAGAFYNEQFF. The CDR3 nucleotides are TGTGCCAGCAGTTTATCGAGCGCGGGAGCCTTCTACAATGAGCAGTTCTTC.

The chain recombines TRBV19 with TRBJ1-5; D uncertain. The CDR3 is 12 amino acids. V was pared by 2 bases and J by 7 bases, with 6 bases between. The V gene's germline CDR1 is LNHDA and CDR2 SQIVND (reference sequence). This chain's CDR3 is CASSILSQPQHF. Written as DNA, the CDR3 is TGTGCCAGTAGTATACTTAGCCAGCCCCAGCATTTT.

This sequence joins TRBV25-1 and TRBJ2-3; 8 bases match TRBD2. Germline CDR1 reads MGHDK; CDR2 reads SYGVNS. CDR3 length: 16 residues. The J segment lost 4 bases and the V segment lost 2 bases, leaving 8 bases of the junction unmatched. CDR3 bases: TGTGCCAGCAGTGAAGATACAGCGGGGGTCGCAGATACGCAGTATTTT. Residues: CASSEDTAGVADTQYF. Looking up the rest from reference TRBV25-1 and TRBJ2-3 gives the full variable domain: EADIYQTPRYLVIGTGKKITLECSQTMGHDKMYWYQQDPGMELHLIHYSYGVNSTEKGDLSSESTVSRIRTEHFPLTLESARPSHTSQYLCASSEDTAGVADTQYFGPGTRLTVL.

Points on this clone: The junction departs from the called germline gene at one end, perhaps through a read error. The chain joins TRBV11-3 to TRBJ2-2; D may be TRBD2 (6 bases). CDR3 size: 14 residues. CDR1 is SGHNT, CDR2 YENEEA, per germline. CDR3 protein: CASRLAVNTGELFF. Here the CDR3 DNA reads TGTGCCAGCAGGTTAGCGGTGAACACCGGGGAGCTGTTTTTT. Together with reference TRBV11-3 and TRBJ2-2, the CDR3 gives the full variable domain: EAGVVQSPRYKIIEKKQPVAFWCNPISGHNTLYWYLQNLGQGPELLIRYENEEAVDDSQLPKDRFSAERLKGVDSTLKIQPAELGDSAVYLCASRLAVNTGELFFGEGSRLTVL.

The chain carries TRBV7-2 and TRBJ2-7; 9 bases are a match to TRBD2. CDR1 and CDR2 (germline): SGHTA, FQGNSA. J lost 3 bases, V lost 2 bases, and 5 bases had no gene match. The length of the CDR3 is 15 residues. CDR3 residues: CASSLTLAGYYEQYF. The CDR3, as DNA: TGTGCCAGCAGCTTAACGCTAGCGGGATACTACGAGCAGTACTTC. Full variable domain (rest looked up from reference TRBV7-2 and TRBJ2-7): GAGVSQSPSNKVTEKGKDVELRCDPISGHTALYWYRQSLGQGLEFLIYFQGNSAPDKSGLPSDRFSAERTGGSVSTLTIQRTQQEDSAVYLCASSLTLAGYYEQYFGPGTRLTVT.

This chain links TRBV19 with TRBJ2-7, with D perhaps TRBD2 (6 bases). Germline V lookup: CDR1 LNHDA, CDR2 SQIVND (reference sequence). The CDR3 has 12 residues. V was clipped by 9 bases and J by 1 base, with 10 bases between them. The CDR3 region is CASGSRSYEQYF. The CDR3 DNA reads as TGTGCCAGCGGGAGTCGGTCCTACGAGCAGTACTTC.

This clone was observed a few times. The CDR3 reads CASSYRQGFGAGYTF. CDR3 in DNA: TGTGCCAGCAGTTACCGTCAGGGGTTCGGGGCTGGCTACACCTTC. The chain links TRBV6-5 to TRBJ1-2; perhaps TRBD1 as D (6 bases). The V end was cut by 2 bases, the J end by 7 bases, with 17 bases between. Germline V CDR1 and CDR2: MNHEY, SVGAGI. This CDR3 has 15 residues.

This chain uses TRBV3-1 (or the pseudogene TRBV3-2) with TRBJ1-6; 8 positions match TRBD1. Germline values: CDR1 LGHDT, CDR2 YNNKEL (reference sequence). V was clipped by 1 base and J by 7 bases; unmatched bases: 3. The CDR3 is 15 amino acids. CDR3 bases: TGTGCCAGCAGCCAAGGGGACAGGCCCAATTCACCCCTCCACTTT. It yields the protein CASSQGDRPNSPLHF.

This clone appeared a single time. V and J are TRBV20-1 and TRBJ2-7; 9 positions match TRBD2. There are 11 residues in the CDR3. Germline CDR1 is DFQATT and CDR2 is SNEGSKA (reference sequence). V gave up 4 bases and J gave up 6 bases; unmatched junction bases: 1. Here the CDR3 DNA reads TGCAGTGCTAATAGCGGGGGCGAGCAGTACTTC. It specifies CSANSGGEQYF.

The genes are TRBV2 and TRBJ1-1; maybe TRBD1 (6 bases). Trimming stripped 6 bases from V and 1 base from J, with 9 bases between. Germline-derived CDR1 and CDR2 are SNHLY and FYNNEI. The CDR3 is made up of 13 amino acids. CDR3 DNA sequence: TGTGCCAGCAGGATGACAGGGAACACTGAAGCTTTCTTT. Translation gives CASRMTGNTEAFF.

The genes are TRBV2 and TRBJ2-1; D is ambiguous. Trimming shortened V by 0 bases and J by 1 base, and 7 bases separated the two germline ends. The CDR3 runs to 15 residues. CDR1 and CDR2 from the germline V gene are SNHLY and FYNNEI. For the CDR3, the DNA is TGTGCCAGCAGTGAAGCTACAGCTTCCTACAATGAGCAGTTCTTC. Residues: CASSEATASYNEQFF.

The chain carries TRBV19 and TRBJ1-5; 10 bases line up with TRBD1. The CDR3 totals 13 residues. V gave up 8 bases and J gave up 5 bases; unmatched junction bases: 3. Germline V gives CDR1 LNHDA, CDR2 SQIVND (reference sequence). DNA of the CDR3: TGTGCCAGTTCCGGGACAGGGGATCAGCCCCAGCATTTT. Amino acid sequence: CASSGTGDQPQHF.

V and J are TRBV5-4 and TRBJ1-2; tentative D call: TRBD1 (5 bases). The length of the CDR3 is 15 residues. Trimming left V 0 bases short and J 10 bases short, with 19 bases between. The germline V gene encodes CDR1 SGHNT and CDR2 YYREEE (reference sequence). This CDR3 is CASSLGDGGRLDYTF. The CDR3 coding sequence is TGTGCCAGCAGCTTGGGGGACGGGGGACGGTTGGACTACACCTTC. Together with reference TRBV5-4 and TRBJ1-2, the CDR3 gives the full variable domain: ETGVTQSPTHLIKTRGQQVTLRCSSQSGHNTVSWYQQALGQGPQFIFQYYREEENGRGNFPPRFSGLQFPNYSSELNVNALELDDSALYLCASSLGDGGRLDYTFGSGTRLTVV.

V is TRBV25-1 and J is TRBJ1-3; D unresolved. Germline V gives CDR1 MGHDK, CDR2 SYGVNS. This CDR3 has 16 residues. Trimming cost V 1 base and J 0 bases, with 10 bases left between them. The CDR3 bases are TGTGCCAGCAGTGAATGGGGAGGGAGCTCTGGAAACACCATATATTTT. It translates to CASSEWGGSSGNTIYF.

This clone was seen once. The chain employs TRBV19 and TRBJ1-2; 9 nucleotides line up with TRBD1. V shed 4 bases, J shed 8 bases, and the junction held 11 bases outside the gene matches. CDR1 and CDR2 from the germline V gene are LNHDA and SQIVND (reference sequence). This CDR3 is built from 15 residues. DNA for the CDR3: TGTGCCAGTAGTACAGAACAGGGGGCGCTTAGGGGCTACACCTTC. Amino acids: CASSTEQGALRGYTF. Drawing the rest from reference TRBV19 and TRBJ1-2, the complete variable domain is DGGITQSPKYLFRKEGQNVTLSCEQNLNHDAMYWYRQDPGQGLRLIYYSQIVNDFQKGDIAEGYSVSREKKESFPLTVTSAQKNPTAFYLCASSTEQGALRGYTFGSGTRLTVV.

V is TRBV28 and J is TRBJ1-1, with D tentatively TRBD1 (5 bases). Deletions cut 7 bases from V and 4 bases from J, with 13 bases between. This CDR3 is built from 13 residues. Germline lookup yields CDR1 MDHEN and CDR2 SYDVKM. The CDR3 DNA sequence: TGTGCCAGCACCCCACCGGGGGGCACTGAAGCTTTCTTT. This sequence encodes CASTPPGGTEAFF.

The chain couples TRBV28 to TRBJ2-7; perhaps TRBD2 as D (5 bases). With 5 bases removed from V and 2 bases from J, the gap between germline ends came to 19 bases. Germline-derived CDR1 and CDR2 are MDHEN and SYDVKM. The CDR3 totals 16 residues. CDR3 in DNA: TGTGCCAGCAGTGGCCCCTTCGGGAAATTCCCCTACGAGCAGTACTTC. This translates into CASSGPFGKFPYEQYF.

In this sample, this clone turned up a few times. This rearrangement joins TRBV7-9 to TRBJ2-7; weak D call: TRBD2 (6 bases). V dropped 2 bases and J dropped 3 bases, with 11 bases sitting between them. Germline V gene lookup returns CDR1 SEHNR and CDR2 FQNEAQ (reference sequence). The CDR3 covers 14 residues. The CDR3 region is CASSLSPGGYEQYF. CDR3 coding DNA: TGTGCCAGCAGCTTAAGTCCCGGGGGCTACGAGCAGTACTTC.

The chain carries TRBV11-3 and TRBJ2-3, with a tentative D call TRBD2 (5 bases). V lost 4 bases to trimming and J lost 5 bases, with 13 bases between them. Germline V gene data show CDR1 as SGHNT and CDR2 as YENEEA. CDR3 length equals 14 residues. CDR3 protein: CASSYGGPRDTQYF. The CDR3 DNA reads TGTGCCAGCAGCTACGGAGGCCCCCGAGATACGCAGTATTTT.

The J gene is TRBJ1-4, the V gene TRBV5-1; 8 bases are a match to TRBD1. This CDR3 spans 16 amino acids. Trimming at V came to 4 bases and at J to 6 bases, leaving 11 bases not matched to a gene. Germline loops: CDR1 SGHRS, CDR2 YFSETQ. CDR3 residues: CASSRRPDRADEKLFF. For the CDR3, the DNA is TGCGCCAGCAGCCGGAGACCGGACAGGGCTGATGAAAAACTGTTTTTT.